Following are 17 T cell receptor beta chains from one sample sequenced in a study of T cells in Graves' hyperthyroidism and ophthalmopathy. TCR beta CDR3 sequences were amplified from RNA transcripts. Initially, a first-round RT-PCR of the TCR CDR3 employed the HTBI primer set. Each CDR3 protein is one row after TCRdb ran MiXCR on the multiplex PCR reads. The sample consists of a few hundred thousand distinct CDR3 sequences, 15% to 18% of them appearing once. Sequenced sample: blood. The receptors shown here come from a woman under 40 with Graves' hyperthyroidism.

This clonotype was counted a few times. The chain combines TRBV10-3 with TRBJ2-1, with D perhaps assigned TRBD1 or TRBD2 (5 bases each). The CDR3 sequence is 13 residues long. From germline, CDR1 is ENHRY and CDR2 SYGVKD. The V and J ends lost 4 bases and 5 bases respectively, with 9 bases between them. For the CDR3, the DNA is TGTGCCATCAGTGGGGGGAAGCACAATGAGCAGTTCTTC. This codes for CAISGGKHNEQFF.

Comment on this clonotype: One end of the junction varies from germline; a read error may be responsible. V is TRBV20-1 and J is TRBJ2-4; no clear D gene. Per germline, CDR1 DFQATT and CDR2 SNEGSKA (reference sequence). The CDR3 is 13 residues long. CDR3 amino acids: CSARDPAKNIQYF. The CDR3 nucleotides read TGCAGTGCAAGAGACCCAGCCAAAAACATTCAGTACTTC.

There are many counts of this clonotype. The CDR3 sequence is CASSLMKSTGEQYF. The CDR3, as DNA: TGTGCCAGCAGCTTAATGAAATCCACAGGGGAGCAGTACTTC. V usage is TRBV7-9 and J usage is TRBJ2-7; the D gene is possibly TRBD1 (6 bases). Germline values: CDR1 SEHNR, CDR2 FQNEAQ (reference sequence). CDR3 length equals 14 residues. V lost 2 bases and J 7 bases, leaving 15 bases between the germline ends.

This clonotype was counted many times. V usage is TRBV30 and J usage is TRBJ2-7, with 9 bases fitting TRBD1. Germline V gene lookup returns CDR1 GTSNPN and CDR2 SVGIG (reference sequence). V trimming: 1 base; J trimming: 3 bases; junction bases outside the gene matches: 4. The CDR3 covers 14 residues. The CDR3 DNA is TGTGCCTGGAGTGCGGAGACAGGGGGCTACGAGCAGTACTTC. Translation gives CAWSAETGGYEQYF.

This clonotype was observed at least ten times. The chain combines TRBV28 with TRBJ1-2, with D maybe TRBD1 (5 bases). Trimming removed 2 bases at V and 8 bases at J, with 24 bases between. The CDR3 covers 17 residues. Per germline, CDR1 MDHEN and CDR2 SYDVKM. The CDR3 is CASSLIRGVGDFSGYTF. The CDR3 region has the DNA TGTGCCAGCAGTTTAATACGGGGGGTGGGGGACTTCAGCGGCTACACCTTC.

This clonotype was seen repeatedly, ten times or more. The V and J genes are TRBV11-3 and TRBJ2-3, with unresolved D. This CDR3 contains 13 residues. V shed 6 bases and J shed 2 bases, with 9 bases lying between them. Germline CDR1 is SGHNT and CDR2 is YENEEA. CDR3 sequence (DNA): TGTGCCAGCAGACGGACCAACACAGATACGCAGTATTTT. Residues: CASRRTNTDTQYF.

The sample holds many counts of this clonotype. This sequence joins TRBV15 and TRBJ2-1; 7 positions match TRBD2. J gave up 0 bases and V 10 bases, and 6 bases lay outside the gene matches. This CDR3 has 14 amino acids. Germline loops: CDR1 LNHNV, CDR2 YYDKDF (reference sequence). The CDR3 loop is CAIGRASSYNEQFF. The DNA for the CDR3 is TGTGCCATTGGGAGGGCGAGCTCCTACAATGAGCAGTTCTTC.

The sample holds many counts of this clonotype. The chain links TRBV11-2 to TRBJ2-3, with no clear D. This CDR3 contains 12 residues. CDR1 SGHAT and CDR2 FQNNGV come from the germline V gene. The V gene lost 2 bases and the J gene lost 8 bases, with 8 bases spanning the gap. The CDR3 spells CASSLQVTTQYF. In nucleotides, the CDR3 is TGTGCCAGCAGCTTACAAGTAACTACGCAGTATTTT.

This clonotype appeared many times. This sequence joins TRBV20-1 and TRBJ2-1; TRBD1 is a possible D gene (6 bases). The CDR3 contains 15 residues. The V and J ends lost 2 bases and 12 bases respectively, with 23 bases between them. Germline loops: CDR1 DFQATT, CDR2 SNEGSKA (reference sequence). The CDR3 nucleotides are TGCAGTGCTAGATCGCCAATAGGGGGAATCGGAGTGCAGTTCTTC. It is translated as CSARSPIGGIGVQFF.

This clonotype was picked up many times. The V and J genes are TRBV7-2 and TRBJ2-7; D is perhaps TRBD1 (6 bases). The CDR3 contains 14 residues. The ends were cut back, 1 base at V and 6 bases at J, with 13 bases in the middle. The germline gives CDR1 SGHTA, CDR2 FQGNSA. The CDR3 loop is CASSLVSTGSEQYF. The CDR3 coding sequence is TGTGCCAGCAGCTTAGTATCGACAGGATCCGAGCAGTACTTC.

Comments on this clonotype: A much larger clone lies one base from this, so it may be a read error. The chain carries TRBV12-3 or TRBV12-4 and TRBJ2-7, with no clear D. The germline V and J ends were trimmed by 7 bases and 4 bases, with 2 bases remaining between them. This CDR3 has 9 amino acids. The CDR3 DNA is TGTGCCAGCAAATACGAGCAGTACTTC. Translation gives CASKYEQYF.

This clonotype was seen repeatedly, ten times or more. The chain links TRBV3-1 to TRBJ2-3; D is unclear. Germline V gene data show CDR1 as LGHDT and CDR2 as YNNKEL (reference sequence). This CDR3 comprises 12 residues. Trimming left V 2 bases short and J 3 bases short, with 3 bases between. CDR3 protein: CASSQITDTQYF. CDR3 in DNA: TGTGCCAGCAGCCAAATAACAGATACGCAGTATTTT.

This clonotype was detected many times. This chain connects TRBV2 to TRBJ1-2; 9 nucleotides line up with TRBD1. CDR1 and CDR2 from the germline V gene are SNHLY and FYNNEI. CDR3 length: 17 residues. J gave up 2 bases and V 2 bases, and 9 bases lay outside the gene matches. CDR3 DNA sequence: TGTGCCAGCAGTGAACCAGAGGCTGGACAGGGGAACTATGGCTACACCTTC. Protein: CASSEPEAGQGNYGYTF.

This clonotype came up many times. The chain links TRBV7-8 to TRBJ2-5, with TRBD2 as a possible D gene (5 bases). The ends were cut back, 6 bases at V and 2 bases at J, with 13 bases in the middle. Germline V gene sequence: CDR1 SGHVS, CDR2 FQNEAQ. This CDR3 comprises 14 residues. The CDR3 DNA sequence: TGTGCCAGCAGATCCCGTCTAGCACAAGAGACCCAGTACTTC. Its protein product is CASRSRLAQETQYF. The entire variable domain, with the rest obtained from reference TRBV7-8 and TRBJ2-5, is as follows: GAGVSQSPRYKVAKRGQDVALRCDPISGHVSLFWYQQALGQGPEFLTYFQNEAQLDKSGLPSDRFFAERPEGSVSTLKIQRTQQEDSAVYLCASRSRLAQETQYFGPGTRLLVL.

The chain uses TRBV4-1 and TRBJ2-6; a possible D gene is TRBD2 (6 bases). V lost 3 bases and J lost 0, with 18 bases in between. CDR3 length equals 19 residues. Germline CDR1 MGHRA, CDR2 YSYEKL. DNA of the CDR3: TGCGCCAGCAGCCAGGCCCCCATGGGACTGAACTCTGGGGCCAACGTCCTGACTTTC. Its translation is CASSQAPMGLNSGANVLTF.

This chain connects TRBV19 to TRBJ1-4, with a tentative D call TRBD1 (5 bases). Between the trimmed V and J ends, which lost 5 bases and 6 bases, there was a span of 16 bases. The CDR3 length is 15 residues. CDR1 and CDR2 (germline): LNHDA, SQIVND (reference sequence). The CDR3 DNA reads as TGTGCCAGTAGTCCCTTGAGGGGCGCGGATGAAAAACTGTTTTTT. Translating gives CASSPLRGADEKLFF.

Many counts were recorded for this clonotype. This chain joins TRBV18 and TRBJ2-2, with 7 bases fitting TRBD1. Trimming at V came to 3 bases and at J to 5 bases, leaving 3 bases not matched to a gene. CDR3 length: 14 amino acids. Germline CDR1 is KGHSH and CDR2 is LQKENI. The chain's CDR3 is CASSPDRRTGELFF. The CDR3 nucleotides read TGTGCCAGCTCACCGGACAGGAGAACCGGGGAGCTGTTTTTT.